This section outlines one T cell receptor beta chain sequence together with its context. Its target is not known. The data were taken from a study of cytomegalovirus exposure and HLA in healthy donors. The data were produced by immunoSEQ multiplex PCR, yet TCRdb's version contains in-frame clones alone and is incomplete. The sample gives about 360,000 clones, 86% of which show up once; under 0.95% is in the top ten. General observations from the study: The study designated fewer than 200 TCR beta chains cytomegalovirus-associated. Most TCR sequences proved rare, with some public TCRs found in many donors.

The CDR3 totals 15 residues. Germline CDR1 reads SGHVS; CDR2 reads FNYEAQ. With 1 base removed from V and 2 bases from J, the gap between germline ends came to 11 bases. Material for sequencing was PBMCs. The source is a woman under 30 in good health and CMV-seronegative. The chain uses TRBV7-6 and TRBJ1-1; the D is unclear. Written as DNA, the CDR3 is TGTGCCAGCAGCTTAGTACTCGGTCCAAACACTGAAGCTTTCTTT. This translates into CASSLVLGPNTEAFF.